What follows describes a single TCR beta chain. CDR1 and CDR2 from the germline V gene are LNHDA and SQIVND (reference sequence). J lost 4 bases, V lost 8 bases, and 14 bases had no gene match. CDR3 length: 16 residues. The data belong to a study of blood T cell repertoires in COVID-19. Study background: Both acute and convalescent COVID-19 samples were obtained from the United States, Italy and Spain.

The method was immunoSEQ multiplex PCR; TCRdb's version includes in-frame clones alone and lacks a portion of them. Here the sample spans fewer than 120,000 clones, around three quarters being singletons. The material sequenced was peripheral blood. The receptor's source is an older woman with acute or convalescent COVID-19. The chain carries TRBV19 and TRBJ2-1; 7 positions match TRBD1. Here the CDR3 reads CASSLLDRLTYNEQFF. In nucleotides, the CDR3 is TGTGCCAGTTCCTTACTGGACAGGCTAACTTACAATGAGCAGTTCTTC.